This TCR beta chain was profiled in a study of blood T cell repertoires in COVID-19 (dated by TCRdb to the early 2020s). Some background on the complete study: Collaborator samples came from the United States, Italy and Spain and covered acute and convalescent phases of COVID-19. The prospective study material was composed of cDNA or gDNA derived from T cells, B-cell-depleted T cells, or PBMCs. Deeply sampled blood TCRbeta repertoires from subjects exposed to, actively infected with, or recovered from COVID-19 were included in the dataset. The repertoires were released in a freely available public database intended as a resource for research on the immune response to SARS-CoV-2. The samples were drawn from the first 160 participants of the ongoing ImmuneRACE study and from under 1,500 subjects provided by 6 global collaborators. A de-identified subject ID, COVID-19 status, age in years and sex were almost always included in the sample metadata. HLA class I and class II types, where available, came from metadata supplied by the sample provider rather than from assay-based typing.

Each collaborating institution followed its own protocols to collect whole blood in K2EDTA tubes. For TCRbeta analysis, collaborators shipped samples in one of three forms: frozen whole blood, isolated PBMCs, or DNA extracted from either of those sample types. About this clone: Its antigen is not yet known. There are no base qualities to consult, and no much larger clone falls within one base.

Taken from cysteine to phenylalanine, the CDR3 has 16 residues. Only the CDR3 region is kept as DNA, spanning 48 bases read in frame from base 1. What the authors observed across the whole study: The amount of clinical and demographic metadata varied by source and participant and was provided uncurated.

The immunoSEQ Assay, a bias-controlled multiplex PCR, was used to amplify TCRbeta CDR3 regions from genomic DNA. Per the original workflow: The number of nucleated cells in each sample was estimated from the amplification of reference gene primers within the assay. Sequence reads were collapsed and filtered to measure the absolute abundance of every unique TCRbeta CDR3 rearrangement. For each sample, productive Simpson clonality was calculated as the square root of Simpson's diversity index over productive rearrangements. TCRdb holds this immuneACCESS table with in-frame rearrangements only. Some clones are missing; in checked studies, unresolved V genes explain under half, and the rest has no known cause. The V and J calls and clone size come from that table; D and trimming were worked out from the DNA. In all, the sample holds 95,000 or so clones, and under 90% of those were seen once. The biggest ten clones account for 3% to 4% of the sample.

This receptor chain uses TRBV21-1 and TRBJ1-1; the table assigns TRBD1, which was not confirmed against the DNA. TRBV21-1 is deemed a pseudogene. The sequenced material came from peripheral blood. This TCR was recovered from a woman between 65 and 79 years old with acute or convalescent COVID-19. CDR3 loop: CASRILRGQVNTEAFF. The nucleotides read TGTGCCAGCCGAATATTAAGGGGACAGGTAAACACTGAAGCTTTCTTT.